One sample yielded the 20 T cell receptor beta chains listed below, sequenced in a study of beta chain features in type 1 diabetes listed by TCRdb under 2018. Receptors were amplified or captured by the immunoSEQ multiplex PCR assay. All of the isolated RNA was reverse transcribed with the High Capacity cDNA Reverse Transcription Kit, so expressed TCRB transcripts were sequenced. Imported from immuneACCESS, the table was reduced by TCRdb to in-frame sequences with V and J called. These copies leave out some clones; in studies compared against another copy, an unresolved V gene accounts for under half, and the cause of the remainder is not known. Here the sample has 200,000 to 250,000 clones; about a tenth occur a single time. The ten largest clones represent over 1% of the sample. Material for sequencing was central memory CD4+ T cells from blood. Receptors were obtained from a man aged 18 to 35 in good health.

This clone was counted only a few times. The J gene is TRBJ2-4, the V gene TRBV5-1; 8 nucleotides align to TRBD1. V shed 2 bases and J 8 bases; nucleotides not matched to a gene: 6. CDR1 is SGHRS and CDR2 is YFSETQ in the germline V gene. The CDR3 runs 14 residues. CDR3 in amino acids: CASSFRGHEDIQYF. The CDR3 DNA reads TGCGCCAGCAGCTTCAGGGGGCATGAGGACATTCAGTACTTC.

This clone was picked up a small number of times. The chain recombines TRBV5-1 with TRBJ2-3, with D maybe TRBD2 (6 bases). The CDR3 is made up of 14 amino acids. Germline-derived CDR1 and CDR2 are SGHRS and YFSETQ. Deletions cut 6 bases from V and 2 bases from J, with 13 bases between. CDR3 in amino acids: CASTTGDSTDTQYF. The CDR3 coding sequence is TGCGCCAGCACTACGGGGGATTCCACAGATACGCAGTATTTT.

This clone has only a few counts. V gene TRBV7-2 combines with J gene TRBJ2-7; D may match TRBD1 or TRBD2 (5 bases each). Deletions cut 5 bases from V and 7 bases from J, with 15 bases between. Germline-derived CDR1 and CDR2 are SGHTA and FQGNSA. There are 13 residues in the CDR3. CDR3 coding DNA: TGTGCCAGCAGCAGAGAGGGGATTGGGGAGCAGTACTTC. Encoded protein: CASSREGIGEQYF.

This clone was picked up many times. This chain connects TRBV7-9 to TRBJ2-7; TRBD1 aligns across 8 bases. Germline V gene sequence: CDR1 SEHNR, CDR2 FQNEAQ (reference sequence). This CDR3 spans 14 amino acids. The V gene end was trimmed by 7 bases and the J gene end by 1 base; junction bases not matched to a gene: 6. The CDR3 DNA sequence: TGTGCCAGCATCGACCAGGGGGCGTCCTACGAGCAGTACTTC. This encodes CASIDQGASYEQYF.

This clone was counted between two and nine times. The V and J genes are TRBV11-2 and TRBJ2-7; perhaps TRBD1 as D (6 bases). Germline V gene data show CDR1 as SGHAT and CDR2 as FQNNGV. V gave up 6 bases and J gave up 3 bases, with 21 bases separating them. The CDR3 is 16 residues long. The CDR3 protein is CASRLGRQGSYYEQYF. In DNA form, the CDR3 reads TGTGCCAGCAGACTAGGTCGCCAGGGGAGCTACTACGAGCAGTACTTC.

The V gene is TRBV7-2, the J gene TRBJ2-3, with D perhaps TRBD2 (6 bases). Germline values: CDR1 SGHTA, CDR2 FQGNSA. Between the trimmed V and J ends, which lost 5 bases and 4 bases, there was a span of 10 bases. CDR3 length equals 13 residues. CDR3 nucleotides: TGTGCCAGCAGCCCCGCGGGGCCAGATACGCAGTATTTT. This gives the protein CASSPAGPDTQYF. The full variable domain, completed using reference TRBV7-2 and TRBJ2-3, is GAGVSQSPSNKVTEKGKDVELRCDPISGHTALYWYRQSLGQGLEFLIYFQGNSAPDKSGLPSDRFSAERTGGSVSTLTIQRTQQEDSAVYLCASSPAGPDTQYFGPGTRLTVL.

The V and J genes are TRBV9 and TRBJ2-1, with TRBD2 identical over 7 bases. This CDR3 is built from 16 residues. V was clipped by 0 bases and J by 8 bases; unmatched bases: 11. The germline V gene has CDR1 SGDLS and CDR2 YYNGEE. CDR3: CASSVESKAGRYEQFF. In DNA form, the CDR3 reads TGTGCCAGCAGCGTAGAGTCGAAAGCGGGAAGATATGAGCAGTTCTTC.

V is TRBV5-6 and J is TRBJ2-7; the D gene is possibly TRBD1 (5 bases). This CDR3 has 14 amino acids. V was pared by 0 bases and J by 6 bases, with 13 bases between. From germline, CDR1 is SGHDT and CDR2 YYEEEE. The CDR3 here is CASSLVGVYSEQYF. CDR3 sequence (DNA): TGTGCCAGCAGCTTGGTAGGGGTCTATAGCGAGCAGTACTTC.

The V call is TRBV14, the J call TRBJ2-7, with D perhaps matching TRBD2 (6 bases). This CDR3 region has 16 residues. V was shortened by 4 bases and J by 3 bases, with 19 bases between the two germline ends. CDR1 and CDR2 (germline): SGHDN, FVKESK. CDR3 nucleotides: TGTGCCAGCAGCCTAAAAGGACGGGGCGGGGACTACGAGCAGTACTTC. This sequence encodes CASSLKGRGGDYEQYF.

V usage is TRBV6-1 and J usage is TRBJ2-7; 7 bases match TRBD2. Germline CDR1 reads MNHNS; CDR2 reads SASEGT. The V gene end was trimmed by 6 bases and the J gene end by 4 bases; junction bases not matched to a gene: 12. CDR3 length: 15 amino acids. The CDR3: CASSLDTASGYEQYF. The CDR3 DNA reads TGTGCCAGCAGCCTTGACACCGCTAGCGGTTACGAGCAGTACTTC.

This clone was observed a few times. The V and J genes are TRBV10-3 and TRBJ2-5; TRBD2 is a possible D gene (7 bases). Germline assignment: CDR1 ENHRY and CDR2 SYGVKD. The CDR3 length is 13 residues. With 6 bases removed from V and 4 bases from J, the gap between germline ends came to 12 bases. The CDR3 sequence: CAIRRGGTETQYF. The CDR3 coding sequence is TGTGCCATCAGGAGGGGGGGCACAGAGACCCAGTACTTC.

V gene TRBV10-3 combines with J gene TRBJ2-4; 7 nucleotides match TRBD1. The J segment lost 9 bases and the V segment lost 9 bases, leaving 8 bases of the junction unmatched. The CDR3 has 12 amino acids. CDR1 is ENHRY, CDR2 SYGVKD, per germline. CDR3 in amino acids: CAMGQREGIQYF. CDR3 nucleotides: TGTGCCATGGGACAGCGTGAAGGCATTCAGTACTTC.

CDR3 region: CASSSWATADTQYF. DNA of the CDR3: TGTGCCAGCTCAAGCTGGGCGACAGCAGATACGCAGTATTTT. The chain carries TRBV18 and TRBJ2-3, with TRBD1 as a possible D gene (5 bases). The CDR3 covers 14 residues. The V gene lost 5 bases and the J gene lost 4 bases, with 13 bases spanning the gap. Germline lookup yields CDR1 KGHSH and CDR2 LQKENI.

This clone was observed a handful of times. The rearrangement links TRBV28 to TRBJ2-3; D is tentatively TRBD1 or TRBD2 (5 bases each). V shed 9 bases and J shed 4 bases, with 26 bases lying between them. Germline CDR1 and CDR2: MDHEN and SYDVKM. CDR3 length: 17 residues. The CDR3 region has the DNA TGTGCCAGTTTCTCGGCTAGCCGTTCACGGGGCGCAGATACGCAGTATTTT. Protein: CASFSASRSRGADTQYF.

This clone appeared a single time. The chain links TRBV18 to TRBJ2-3, with 8 nucleotides matching TRBD2. The V and J ends lost 4 bases and 4 bases, in that order; junction bases with no gene match: 10. Germline V gives CDR1 KGHSH, CDR2 LQKENI. The CDR3 consists of 16 residues. The CDR3 spells CASSQLPLADPDTQYF. The CDR3 DNA reads as TGTGCCAGCTCACAACTGCCACTAGCGGACCCAGATACGCAGTATTTT.

By share of the sample, this clone is medium-sized. CDR3 in amino acids: CASSLTSGSYNEQFF. CDR3 in DNA: TGTGCCAGCAGCTTAACTAGCGGGAGTTACAATGAGCAGTTCTTC. The gene calls are TRBV5-4 and TRBJ2-1; 11 bases match TRBD2. CDR1 is SGHNT and CDR2 is YYREEE in the germline V gene (reference sequence). With 2 bases clipped from V and 4 bases from J, the junction kept 2 bases outside the gene matches. The CDR3 consists of 15 residues.

The genes are TRBV7-9 and TRBJ2-3; 8 bases align to TRBD1. After removal of 5 bases from V and 5 bases from J, the junction contained 6 bases not matched to a gene. Germline CDR1 reads SEHNR; CDR2 reads FQNEAQ (reference sequence). The CDR3 loop spans 14 amino acids. CDR3 sequence: CASSPDRGGDTQYF. CDR3 bases: TGTGCCAGCAGCCCCGACAGGGGCGGAGATACGCAGTATTTT.

Details on this clone: Within the sample, other DNA sequences also encode this same CDR3. The rearrangement uses TRBV4-3 and TRBJ2-7, with 7 bases matching TRBD2. This CDR3 contains 14 residues. Germline V gene data show CDR1 as LGHNA and CDR2 as YSLEER. V shed 0 bases, J shed 3 bases, and the junction held 2 bases outside the gene matches. CDR3 sequence reads: CASSQELASYEQYF. CDR3 nucleotides: TGCGCCAGCAGCCAAGAACTAGCGAGCTACGAGCAGTACTTC.

This clone has just a few counts. The chain joins TRBV4-3 to TRBJ1-4; TRBD1 might be the D (5 bases). The CDR3 is made up of 15 amino acids. Trimming pared 3 bases from V and 3 bases from J, leaving 11 bases between. CDR1 is LGHNA, CDR2 YSLEER, per germline. CDR3 DNA: TGCGCCAGCAGCCAGCGGGGGATCGCTAATGAAAAACTGTTTTTT. This gives the protein CASSQRGIANEKLFF.

The chain couples TRBV4-3 to TRBJ2-2, with TRBD2 matching over 10 bases. Germline V gene lookup returns CDR1 LGHNA and CDR2 YSLEER. This CDR3 has 21 residues. Trimming removed 0 bases from V and 6 bases from J; junction bases left unmatched: 19. The CDR3 region is CASSQDIARASGRRFAGELFF. Here the CDR3 DNA reads TGCGCCAGCAGCCAAGACATAGCGCGGGCTAGCGGGAGACGGTTCGCCGGGGAGCTGTTTTTT.